The clone carrying this TCR beta chain was seen a few times. Its specificity is not known. This sample is part of a study of OX40 agonist ivuxolimab in advanced cancers. Overall study: People in dose escalation had one of these cancers: hepatocellular carcinoma, melanoma, renal cell or head and neck cancer. Study outcomes and limitations: The antigens recognized by the expanded peripheral T cells, that is their antigen specificity, were not determined. Normalized expansion of T-cell clones was also low for some nonresponders.

Assay: immunoSEQ multiplex PCR; the TCRdb copy retains only in-frame clones and omits some. The table shows tens of thousands of clones, with approximately 90% occurring only once. Patients were excluded for autoimmune disease history or systemic immunosuppression. V was cut by 4 bases and J by 3 bases, with 10 bases left in between. The CDR3 is made up of 13 amino acids. CDR1 LNHDA and CDR2 SQIVND come from the germline V gene (reference sequence). The chain recombines TRBV19 with TRBJ2-7; D ambiguous. This TCR was recovered from an adult with an advanced solid tumor such as melanoma, head and neck, liver or kidney cancer. Sample: CD4+ or CD8+ T cells sorted from blood, taken in a trial of the OX40 agonist ivuxolimab. CDR3 DNA: TGTGCCAGTAGTACCCAGGCCGACTACGAGCAGTACTTC. It specifies CASSTQADYEQYF.